The 13 T cell receptor beta chains given below trace back to one sample, sequenced in a study of cytomegalovirus exposure and HLA in healthy donors. Primers included in the PCR were 60 Vbeta and 13 Jbeta primers. TCRdb's table, derived via immunoSEQ multiplex PCR, lists solely in-frame clones and lacks some. The table records about 130,000 clones, about 79% of them present only once. Sequenced: PBMCs. The receptors here all came from a young woman in good health and CMV-seropositive.

The J gene is TRBJ2-1, the V gene TRBV10-2; 7 positions agree with TRBD1. The CDR3 loop spans 15 amino acids. Germline CDR1 reads WSHSY; CDR2 reads SAAADI. J gave up 3 bases and V 1 base, and 3 bases lay outside the gene matches. DNA of the CDR3: TGCGCCAGCAGTGAGTTTGGACAGGACTACAATGAGCAGTTCTTC. Residues: CASSEFGQDYNEQFF.

The chain carries TRBV5-4 and TRBJ2-2; TRBD1 matches 10 bases. Per the germline V gene, CDR1 is SGHNT and CDR2 is YYREEE (reference sequence). The V and J ends lost 3 bases and 6 bases, in that order; junction bases with no gene match: 8. This CDR3 is 16 amino acids long. The CDR3 DNA follows: TGTGCCAGCAGCTCACGGGACAGGGGCTTCTCCGGGGAGCTGTTTTTT. This encodes CASSSRDRGFSGELFF.

This clone was detected only once. The chain links TRBV6-1 to TRBJ1-1, with 9 bases matching TRBD1. Germline assignment: CDR1 MNHNS and CDR2 SASEGT. The CDR3 contains 12 residues. V was clipped by 8 bases and J by 4 bases; unmatched bases: 2. Written as DNA, the CDR3 is TGTGCCAGCGGACAGGGGTTCACTGAAGCTTTCTTT. It yields the protein CASGQGFTEAFF.

This clone was picked up a small number of times. This rearrangement joins TRBV5-4 to TRBJ2-7; 11 bases map to TRBD2. The CDR3 length is 15 residues. The V and J ends lost 4 bases and 7 bases, in that order; junction bases with no gene match: 10. The germline V gene has CDR1 SGHNT and CDR2 YYREEE (reference sequence). This CDR3 is CASSLPGLAVDEQYF. CDR3 nucleotide sequence: TGTGCCAGCAGCCTACCGGGACTAGCGGTAGATGAGCAGTACTTC.

The rearrangement links TRBV30 to TRBJ1-1; no clear D gene. CDR3 length: 13 residues. With 0 bases removed from V and 8 bases from J, the gap between germline ends came to 13 bases. CDR1 is GTSNPN and CDR2 is SVGIG in the germline V gene (reference sequence). The CDR3 nucleotides read TGTGCCTGGAGTGTTACCTCCGCGGGGGAAGCTTTCTTT. This encodes CAWSVTSAGEAFF.

The J gene is TRBJ1-2, the V gene TRBV7-9, with D perhaps matching TRBD1 (5 bases). This CDR3 is built from 14 residues. Germline CDR1 is SEHNR and CDR2 is FQNEAQ (reference sequence). The V gene lost 1 base and the J gene lost 6 bases, with 12 bases spanning the gap. The DNA for the CDR3 is TGTGCCAGCAGCTTAGGCCCGGGCAGGGATGGCTACACCTTC. Translation: CASSLGPGRDGYTF. The full variable domain, in which reference TRBV7-9 and TRBJ1-2 provide the parts outside the CDR3, is DTGVSQNPRHKITKRGQNVTFRCDPISEHNRLYWYRQTLGQGPEFLTYFQNEAQLEKSRLLSDRFSAERPKGSFSTLEIQRTEQGDSAMYLCASSLGPGRDGYTFGSGTRLTVV.

This clone was seen just once. This chain links TRBV7-9 with TRBJ2-1, with D tentatively TRBD2 (7 bases). Trimming took off 6 bases at V and 8 bases at J, with 17 bases between the two ends. CDR3 length: 14 residues. The germline CDR1 and CDR2 sequences are SEHNR and FQNEAQ (reference sequence). CDR3 amino acids: CASRNGEGGHEQFF. CDR3 nucleotide sequence: TGTGCCAGCAGGAACGGAGAGGGGGGGCATGAGCAGTTCTTC.

V and J are TRBV7-3 and TRBJ2-2; D unresolved. Deletions cut 5 bases from V and 5 bases from J, with 12 bases between. From germline, CDR1 is SGHTA and CDR2 FQGTGA. This CDR3 has 14 amino acids. The CDR3 DNA sequence: TGTGCCAGCAGCGGCCTGGGCAGTACCGGGGAGCTGTTTTTT. This translates into CASSGLGSTGELFF. Variable domain in full (rest from reference TRBV7-3 and TRBJ2-2): GAGVSQTPSNKVTEKGKYVELRCDPISGHTALYWYRQSLGQGPEFLIYFQGTGAADDSGLPNDRFFAVRPEGSVSTLKIQRTERGDSAVYLCASSGLGSTGELFFGEGSRLTVL.

The chain uses TRBV7-9 and TRBJ2-5; 12 positions agree with TRBD2. The end of the DNA aligns better with TRBJ2-7, so the J call may be wrong. There are 16 residues in the CDR3. Germline V gene data show CDR1 as SEHNR and CDR2 as FQNEAQ (reference sequence). CDR3 sequence: CASSGWTSGKTYEQYF. For the CDR3, the DNA is TGTGCCAGCAGCGGGTGGACTAGCGGGAAAACCTACGAGCAGTACTTC.

A few counts support this clone. The chain combines TRBV11-3 with TRBJ1-3; no firm D call. Trimming removed 6 bases at V and 0 bases at J, with 9 bases between. Per germline, CDR1 SGHNT and CDR2 YENEEA. The CDR3 totals 14 residues. The CDR3 here is CASSSGDSGNTIYF. In DNA form, the CDR3 reads TGTGCCAGCAGTTCCGGAGACTCTGGAAACACCATATATTTT.

The chain couples TRBV5-8 to TRBJ2-4; D is unclear. The germline V and J ends were trimmed by 0 bases and 0 bases, with 7 bases remaining between them. The CDR3 length is 15 residues. Germline lookup yields CDR1 SGHTS and CDR2 YDEGEE. The CDR3 spells CASSLDSIAKNIQYF. The CDR3 DNA is TGTGCCAGCAGCTTGGACAGCATAGCCAAAAACATTCAGTACTTC.

The chain couples TRBV4-1 to TRBJ2-2; weak D call: TRBD2 (6 bases). This CDR3 has 16 amino acids. Trimming removed 1 base from V and 2 bases from J, with 11 bases in between. CDR1 and CDR2 (germline): MGHRA, YSYEKL. CDR3 sequence: CASSQGRDSNTGELFF. The CDR3 DNA sequence: TGCGCCAGCAGCCAAGGGAGGGACTCTAACACCGGGGAGCTGTTTTTT.

This chain links TRBV30 with TRBJ1-2; possibly TRBD1 for D (5 bases). Germline V gene data show CDR1 as GTSNPN and CDR2 as SVGIG (reference sequence). The CDR3 is made up of 14 amino acids. V was shortened by 0 bases and J by 8 bases, with 16 bases between the two germline ends. Here the CDR3 reads CAWSVGLLRRGYTF. The DNA for the CDR3 is TGTGCCTGGAGTGTGGGGCTCCTAAGAAGAGGCTACACCTTC.